This paragraph reports one TCR beta chain. This clonotype was observed many times. Its antigen remains undetermined. No base quality values were provided; no much bigger clone lies one nucleotide off. The time point label corresponds to: newly diagnosed GD, antithyroid drugs for less than 3 months. For both TCR sequencing and RNA sequencing, RNA was extracted from PBMCs using TRIzol. The diagnosis of Graves' disease was made according to American Thyroid Association guidelines. Patients for the study were recruited at an endocrinology department in Xi'an, China. Each patient gave 9 to 10 milliliters of peripheral blood, collected in an EDTA anticoagulant tube. Ficoll Paque Plus density gradient separation was used to isolate PBMCs, and no additional T cell sorting was done. An Agilent 2100 Bioanalyzer and agarose gel were used to assess RNA quality, and a NanoDrop 2000 was used to measure RNA concentration.

The library was built by means of multiplex PCR. Sequenced using an Illumina HiSeq 4000. CDR3 regions were amplified by Arm-PCR with iRepertoire HTBI primers to construct TCR beta libraries. Gel purification was performed on PCR products prior to sequencing. The original methods were these. Across samples, about 63 TRBV and approximately 15 TRBJ segments were identified and used for gene usage analysis of CDR3 amino acid clonotypes. COPE and FqMerger were used to merge filtered high-quality paired reads into contigs. BLAST was used to align contigs to IMGT TRBV, TRBD and TRBJ reference genes, and CDR3 was defined according to IMGT. Clonotypes above 0.1% frequency were classified as highly expanded clones. Shannon entropy was used to measure repertoire diversity, and the Gini coefficient was used to measure V-J evenness. A clonotype found in more than one individual was treated as public. TCRdb applied fastp at Q25 and MiXCR to the public reads, then kept only in-frame beta chains. Each record represents a unique CDR3 protein, reported with the most common genes and DNA among its rows. These V and J calls originate from TCRdb's pipeline instead of the authors' own analysis. The sample table records approximately 540,000 distinct CDR3 sequences; 9.5% to 15% of these occur just once. The ten biggest clones cover about 8.9% of the sample.

Counted from cysteine to phenylalanine, this CDR3 has 13 amino acids. Only CDR3 DNA is held: 39 bases, read in frame from base 1. Trimming costs V 4 bases and J 2 bases, and their ends lie 8 bases apart. CDR1 is given as MGHDK and CDR2 as SYGVNS, both from the germline V gene. This sample is drawn from a study of regulatory T cells in long-lasting Graves disease (dated by TCRdb to the early 2020s). About the investigation overall: In the newly diagnosed Graves' disease group, patients had been taking antithyroid drugs for less than 3 months. Peripheral blood TCR sequencing and RNA sequencing compared persistent Graves' disease patients with newly diagnosed Graves' disease patients. The study took place in China and was registered as a clinical trial. A total of 35 or so samples were covered by TCR sequencing, comprising approximately 13 persistent and some 20 newly diagnosed Graves' disease patients. Study-level results and caveats: Sequencing and analysis were limited to the TCR beta chain. Preferential use of TRBV28, TRBJ1-2 and TRBJ2-5 was observed in persistent disease, whereas TRBV20-1 and TRBJ2-1 were favored in newly diagnosed disease. Because the primary lesion, thyroid tissue, could not be accessed, the study looked at peripheral blood alone. As a limitation, the authors acknowledged that the small sample size may reduce accuracy. Patients with persistent disease shared more public clonotypes (about 2,500) than newly diagnosed patients did (more than 900). Compared with newly diagnosed patients, persistent Graves' disease patients had lower TCR Shannon entropy and fewer highly expanded clones, which suggests clonal expansion.

Another study also made use of these data, one on T cells in Graves' hyperthyroidism and ophthalmopathy. The second investigation adds: Stable Graves' hyperthyroidism was defined as no progression to ophthalmopathy during 18 months of follow-up. Hyperthyroidism patients were newly diagnosed, with disease duration under 2 months, and aged 18 to 65 years. The study excluded patients with uncontrolled infections, other autoimmune diseases, pregnancy or lactation. Clinical symptoms, serum thyroxine and TRAb, thyroid ultrasound, and orbital computed tomography formed the basis for the diagnoses. The first round of RT-PCR for the TCR CDR3 was performed with the HTBI primer set and the Qiagen OneStep RT-PCR kit. Most expanded thyroid clonotypes (frequency above 0.001) were also detected in blood, suggesting blood repertoires may reflect thyroid immune responses. In cross-validation, a model built on a 13 V-J signature told ophthalmopathy apart from stable hyperthyroidism with 87.88% sensitivity and about 81% specificity, and in testing the same model reached 80%/75%. In validation, the model predicted progression to ophthalmopathy with roughly 70% sensitivity and around 72% specificity, a median of around six months before onset. TCR V-J signatures able to tell the groups apart were searched for in a discovery cohort of 100 or so patients, of whom over 40 had Graves' ophthalmopathy and 57 had stable Graves' hyperthyroidism. Prospective prediction of ophthalmopathy was tested in an independent validation cohort of some 19 hyperthyroidism patients and approximately 17 patients who later progressed to ophthalmopathy. The roughly 91 discovery patients were randomly split 7:3 into training and test sets. The study also compared thyroid tissue and blood T-cell repertoires from 5 to 7 Graves' hyperthyroidism patients. Once sampling was done, hyperthyroidism patients were given methimazole at a starting dose of 30 mg daily, whereas ophthalmopathy patients were given high-dose intravenous methylprednisolone. Libraries were constructed in a second round of multiplex PCR, after which size selection and purification were carried out. The libraries were sequenced on an Illumina HiSeq2000 using paired-end 100 bp reads. SOAPnuke was used to process the raw data, throwing out any read that contained adapters or uncalled bases, had a mean Phred below 15, or lacked an exact constant-primer or identifier match. High-quality paired reads were merged using COPE v1.2.5, and each unique nucleotide sequence was defined as a clonotype. Clonotypes were aligned to IMGT TRBV, TRBD and TRBJ reference segments using MiTCR v1.1. Only V-J combinations with frequency above 0.0001, covering 98% to 99.2% of repertoires, were analysed. A TCS score was defined as the ratio between F50 (clonal expansion) and ExV (chaos), using BLOSUM62-based TCRdist between CDR3 peptides within each V-J. Welch's t-statistics and random forest reduced just over 500 V-J features to 13, which were used in a naive Bayes classifier (R e1071). Sample size was not statistically predetermined, and blinding of investigators to group allocation was not performed. The paper describes TCR Vbeta CDR3 sequencing of 130 to 150 peripheral blood samples, made up of 43 ophthalmopathy patients, over 70 hyperthyroidism patients and 17 progressor patients.

The chain links TRBV25-1 with TRBJ1-2; the D segment cannot be called with confidence. This TCR derives from a woman aged 30 to 39 with Graves disease. Donor details come from another sample of the same person, matched by shared clones. The sample in question was peripheral blood mononuclear cells (PBMCs), obtained at new diagnosis, from a patient treated with antithyroid drugs. The nucleotide sequence reads TGTGCCAGCAGTGGGACCCACAACTATGGCTACACCTTC. Its amino acids are CASSGTHNYGYTF.